This TCR beta chain was documented in a study of patients and donors after allogeneic stem cell transplantation. TCRdb recomputed calls from the RT-PCR reads with MiXCR, one row per CDR3 protein. The data contain around 240,000 distinct CDR3 sequences, 14% of them singletons. The germline gives CDR1 SEHNR, CDR2 FQNEAQ (reference sequence). Trimming took 5 bases from V and 1 from J; bases not matched to a gene: 10. The CDR3 length is 17 residues. This clonotype was seen many times. Material for sequencing was blood, either unsorted or a sorted T cell fraction (not recorded which). The sequence derives from a human donor who was either an allogeneic HSCT recipient or a stem cell or donor lymphocyte infusion donor (not recorded which). It is not recorded whose cells these are; they may come from a transplant donor. The rearrangement uses TRBV7-9 and TRBJ1-1; the match to TRBD1 covers 10 bases. The DNA of the CDR3 is TGTGCCAGCAGCCTCCGGACAGGGGGGTTTGGGAACACTGAAGCTTTCTTT. Translated: CASSLRTGGFGNTEAFF.